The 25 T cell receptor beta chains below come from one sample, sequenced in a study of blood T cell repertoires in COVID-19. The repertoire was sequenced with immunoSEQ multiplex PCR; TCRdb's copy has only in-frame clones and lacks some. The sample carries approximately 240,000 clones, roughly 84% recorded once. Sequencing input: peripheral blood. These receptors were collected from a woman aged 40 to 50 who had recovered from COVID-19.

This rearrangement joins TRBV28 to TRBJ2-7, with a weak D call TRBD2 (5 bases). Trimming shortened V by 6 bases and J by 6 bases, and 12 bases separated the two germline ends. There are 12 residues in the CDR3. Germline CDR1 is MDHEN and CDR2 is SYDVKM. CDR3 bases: TGTGCCAGCAGGGCAGGACTGCGCGAGCAGTACTTC. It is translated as CASRAGLREQYF.

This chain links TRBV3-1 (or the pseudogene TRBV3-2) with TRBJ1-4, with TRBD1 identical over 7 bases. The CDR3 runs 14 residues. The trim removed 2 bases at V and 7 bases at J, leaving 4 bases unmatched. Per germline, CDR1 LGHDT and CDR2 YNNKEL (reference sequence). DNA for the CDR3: TGTGCCAGCAGCCAAAGGGGGCAGGCTGAAAAACTGTTTTTT. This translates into CASSQRGQAEKLFF.

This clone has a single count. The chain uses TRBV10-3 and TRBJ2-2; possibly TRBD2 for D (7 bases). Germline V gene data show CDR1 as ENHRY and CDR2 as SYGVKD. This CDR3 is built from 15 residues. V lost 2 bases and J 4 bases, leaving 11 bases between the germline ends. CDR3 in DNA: TGTGCCATCAGTGAGCAAAGGGGGGGCACCGGGGAGCTGTTTTTT. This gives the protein CAISEQRGGTGELFF.

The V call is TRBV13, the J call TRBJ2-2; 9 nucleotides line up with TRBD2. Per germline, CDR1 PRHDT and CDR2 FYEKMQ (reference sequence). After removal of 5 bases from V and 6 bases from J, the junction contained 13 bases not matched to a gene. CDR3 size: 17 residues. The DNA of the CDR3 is TGTGCCAGCAGCCTACGAGGGCTAGCGGGAAGATCCGGGGAGCTGTTTTTT. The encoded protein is CASSLRGLAGRSGELFF.

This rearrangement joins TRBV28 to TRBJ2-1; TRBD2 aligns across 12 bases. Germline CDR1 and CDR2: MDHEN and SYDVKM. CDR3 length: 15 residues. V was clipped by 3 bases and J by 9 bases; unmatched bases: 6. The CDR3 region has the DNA TGTGCCAGCAGTTTGGCCACTAGCGGGAGGAGTGAGCAGTTCTTC. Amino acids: CASSLATSGRSEQFF.

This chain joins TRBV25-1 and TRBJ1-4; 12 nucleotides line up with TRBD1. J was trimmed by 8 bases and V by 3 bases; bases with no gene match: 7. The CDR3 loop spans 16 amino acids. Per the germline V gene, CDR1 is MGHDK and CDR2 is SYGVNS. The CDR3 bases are TGTGCCAGCAGTGATATGGGGGGGACAGGGGGCGAAAAACTGTTTTTT. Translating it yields CASSDMGGTGGEKLFF.

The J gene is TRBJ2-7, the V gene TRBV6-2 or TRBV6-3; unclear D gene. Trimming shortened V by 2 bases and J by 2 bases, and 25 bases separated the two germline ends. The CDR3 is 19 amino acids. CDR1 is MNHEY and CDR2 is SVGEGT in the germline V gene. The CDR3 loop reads CASSYRVKRDAFEPYEQYF. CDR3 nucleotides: TGTGCCAGCAGTTACCGAGTGAAGCGTGACGCTTTCGAGCCCTACGAGCAGTACTTC.

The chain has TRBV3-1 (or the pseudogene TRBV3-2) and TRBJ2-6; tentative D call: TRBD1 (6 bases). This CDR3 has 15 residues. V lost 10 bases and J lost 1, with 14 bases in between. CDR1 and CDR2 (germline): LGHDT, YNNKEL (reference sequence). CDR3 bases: TGTGCCACCTACCTACAGGGATCTGGGGCCAACGTCCTGACTTTC. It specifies CATYLQGSGANVLTF.

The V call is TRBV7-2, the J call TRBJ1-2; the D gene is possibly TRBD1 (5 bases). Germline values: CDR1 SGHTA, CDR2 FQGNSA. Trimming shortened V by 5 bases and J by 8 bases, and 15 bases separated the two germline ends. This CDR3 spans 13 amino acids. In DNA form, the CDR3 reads TGTGCCAGCAGCCCACGGCAGGGATGGGGCTACACCTTC. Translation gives CASSPRQGWGYTF.

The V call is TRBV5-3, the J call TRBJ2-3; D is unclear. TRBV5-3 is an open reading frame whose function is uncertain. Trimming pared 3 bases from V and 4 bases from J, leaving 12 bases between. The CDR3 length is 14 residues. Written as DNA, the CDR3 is TGTGCCAGAAGCTCCGACCGTGGGCCAGATACGCAGTATTTT. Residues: CARSSDRGPDTQYF.

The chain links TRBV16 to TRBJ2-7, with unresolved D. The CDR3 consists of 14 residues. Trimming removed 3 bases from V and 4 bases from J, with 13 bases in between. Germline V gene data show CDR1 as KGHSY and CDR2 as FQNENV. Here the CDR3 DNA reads TGTGCCAGCAGCCATTACAAGCAGGCATACGAGCAGTACTTC. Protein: CASSHYKQAYEQYF. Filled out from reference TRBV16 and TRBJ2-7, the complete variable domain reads GEEVAQTPKHLVRGEGQKAKLYCAPIKGHSYVFWYQQVLKNEFKFLISFQNENVFDETGMPKERFSAKCLPNSPCSLEIQATKLEDSAVYFCASSHYKQAYEQYFGPGTRLTVT.

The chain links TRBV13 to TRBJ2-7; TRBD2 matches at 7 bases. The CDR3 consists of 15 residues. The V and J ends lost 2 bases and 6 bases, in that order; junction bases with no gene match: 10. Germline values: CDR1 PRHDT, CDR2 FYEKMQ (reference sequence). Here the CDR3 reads CASSLTSGRAAEQYF. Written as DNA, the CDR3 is TGTGCCAGCAGCTTAACAAGTGGGAGGGCCGCCGAGCAGTACTTC. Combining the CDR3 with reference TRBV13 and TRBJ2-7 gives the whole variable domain AAGVIQSPRHLIKEKRETATLKCYPIPRHDTVYWYQQGPGQDPQFLISFYEKMQSDKGSIPDRFSAQQFSDYHSELNMSSLELGDSALYFCASSLTSGRAAEQYFGPGTRLTVT.

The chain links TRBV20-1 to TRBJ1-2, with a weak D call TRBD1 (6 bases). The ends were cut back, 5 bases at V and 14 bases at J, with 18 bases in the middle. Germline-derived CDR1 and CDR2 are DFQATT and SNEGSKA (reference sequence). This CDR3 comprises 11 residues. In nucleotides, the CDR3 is TGCAGTGCTCAAGCCACAGGGCCCGGTACCTTC. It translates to CSAQATGPGTF.

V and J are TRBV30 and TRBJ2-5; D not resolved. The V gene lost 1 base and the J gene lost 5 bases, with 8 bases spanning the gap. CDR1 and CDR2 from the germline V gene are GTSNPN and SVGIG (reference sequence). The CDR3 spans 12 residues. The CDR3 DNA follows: TGTGCCTGGAGTGCTACCTTGGAGACCCAGTACTTC. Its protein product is CAWSATLETQYF.

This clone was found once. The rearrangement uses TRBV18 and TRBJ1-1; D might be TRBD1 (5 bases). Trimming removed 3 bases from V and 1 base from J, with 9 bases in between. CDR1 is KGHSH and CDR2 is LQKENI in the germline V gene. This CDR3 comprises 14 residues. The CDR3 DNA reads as TGTGCCAGCTCACCGACTGGACAGAACACTGAAGCTTTCTTT. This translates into CASSPTGQNTEAFF.

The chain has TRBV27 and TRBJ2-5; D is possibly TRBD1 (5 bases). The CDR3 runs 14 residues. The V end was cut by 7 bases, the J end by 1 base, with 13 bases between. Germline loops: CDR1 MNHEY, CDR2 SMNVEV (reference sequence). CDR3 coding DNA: TGTGCCAGCAAGGTTTGGGGCCCCCAAGAGACCCAGTACTTC. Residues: CASKVWGPQETQYF.

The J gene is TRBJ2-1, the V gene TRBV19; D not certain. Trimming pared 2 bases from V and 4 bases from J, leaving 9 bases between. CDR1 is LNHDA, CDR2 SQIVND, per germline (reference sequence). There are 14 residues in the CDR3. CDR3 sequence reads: CASSITVRYNEQFF. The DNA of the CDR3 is TGTGCCAGTAGTATAACGGTCCGATACAATGAGCAGTTCTTC.

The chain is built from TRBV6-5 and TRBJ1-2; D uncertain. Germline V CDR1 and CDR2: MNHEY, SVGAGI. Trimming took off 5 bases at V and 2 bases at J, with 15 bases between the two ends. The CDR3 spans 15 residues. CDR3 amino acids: CASSQTVAQNYGYTF. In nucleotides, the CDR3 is TGTGCCAGCAGTCAAACAGTGGCTCAAAACTATGGCTACACCTTC.

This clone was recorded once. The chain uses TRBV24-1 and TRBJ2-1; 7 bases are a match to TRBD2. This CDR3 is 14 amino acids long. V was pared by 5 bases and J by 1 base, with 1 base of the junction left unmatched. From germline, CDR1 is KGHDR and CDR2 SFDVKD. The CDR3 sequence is CATSGGGSYNEQFF. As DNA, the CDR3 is TGTGCCACCAGTGGCGGGGGATCCTACAATGAGCAGTTCTTC.

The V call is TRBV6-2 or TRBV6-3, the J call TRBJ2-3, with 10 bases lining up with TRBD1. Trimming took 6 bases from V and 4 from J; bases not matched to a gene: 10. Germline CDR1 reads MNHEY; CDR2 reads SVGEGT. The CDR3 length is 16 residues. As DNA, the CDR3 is TGTGCCAGCAGCCCAAGTAGGGACAGGGGCTCAGATACGCAGTATTTT. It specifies CASSPSRDRGSDTQYF.

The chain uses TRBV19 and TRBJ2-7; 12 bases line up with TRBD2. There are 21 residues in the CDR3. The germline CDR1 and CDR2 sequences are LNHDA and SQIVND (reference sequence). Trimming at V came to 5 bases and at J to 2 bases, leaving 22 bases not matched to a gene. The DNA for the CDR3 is TGTGCCAGTAGTCCACCCCTCGGGAAGACTAGCGGGAGTCTATACGCCTACGAGCAGTACTTC. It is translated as CASSPPLGKTSGSLYAYEQYF.

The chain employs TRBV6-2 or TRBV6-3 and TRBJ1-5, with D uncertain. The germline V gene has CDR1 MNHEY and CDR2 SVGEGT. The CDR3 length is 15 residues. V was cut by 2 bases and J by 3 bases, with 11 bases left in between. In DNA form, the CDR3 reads TGTGCCAGCAGTTACATGCCGCGGAACAATCAGCCCCAGCATTTT. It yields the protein CASSYMPRNNQPQHF.

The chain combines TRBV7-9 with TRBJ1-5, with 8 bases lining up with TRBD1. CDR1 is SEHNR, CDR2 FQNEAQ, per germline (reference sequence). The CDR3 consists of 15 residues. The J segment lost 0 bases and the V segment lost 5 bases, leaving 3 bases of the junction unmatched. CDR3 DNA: TGTGCCAGCAGCCGGACAGGGAATAGCAATCAGCCCCAGCATTTT. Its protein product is CASSRTGNSNQPQHF.

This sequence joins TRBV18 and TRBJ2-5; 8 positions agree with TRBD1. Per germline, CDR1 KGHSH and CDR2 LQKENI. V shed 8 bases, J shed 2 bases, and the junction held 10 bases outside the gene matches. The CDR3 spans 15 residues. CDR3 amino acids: CASRQGAWGQETQYF. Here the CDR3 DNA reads TGTGCCAGCCGCCAGGGGGCTTGGGGGCAAGAGACCCAGTACTTC. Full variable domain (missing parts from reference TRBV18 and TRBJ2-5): NAGVMQNPRHLVRRRGQEARLRCSPMKGHSHVYWYRQLPEEGLKFMVYLQKENIIDESGMPKERFSAEFPKEGPSILRIQQVVRGDSAAYFCASRQGAWGQETQYFGPGTRLLVL.

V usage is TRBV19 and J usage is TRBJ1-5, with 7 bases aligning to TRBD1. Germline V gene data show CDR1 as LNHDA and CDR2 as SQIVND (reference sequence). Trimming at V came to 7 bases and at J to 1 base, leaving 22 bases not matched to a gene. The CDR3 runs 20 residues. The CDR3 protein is CASTPPPGTETKASNQPQHF. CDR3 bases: TGTGCCAGTACCCCGCCCCCCGGGACAGAGACTAAGGCGAGCAATCAGCCCCAGCATTTT.